A single sample is the source of the 13 T cell receptor beta chains below, sequenced in a study of CXCR3-negative and CXCR3-positive naive CD8 T cells. Researchers prepared the TRB cDNA libraries using 5' RACE with UMI labels. TCRdb reworked the 5' RACE reads into one entry per CDR3 protein, no DNA. Its table lists about 28,000 distinct CDR3 sequences. Sequenced sample: memory CD8+ T cells from blood. The receptors stem from a human donor in good health. Some clones in this sample may be carry-over from other donors' samples.

This chain joins TRBV7-2 and TRBJ1-3. There are 12 residues in the CDR3. Germline V lookup: CDR1 SGHTA, CDR2 FQGNSA. Here the CDR3 reads CASSFSGNTIYF. Drawing the rest from reference TRBV7-2 and TRBJ1-3, the complete variable domain is GAGVSQSPSNKVTEKGKDVELRCDPISGHTALYWYRQSLGQGLEFLIYFQGNSAPDKSGLPSDRFSAERTGGSVSTLTIQRTQQEDSAVYLCASSFSGNTIYFGEGSWLTVV.

This chain joins TRBV5-1 and TRBJ2-7; TCRdb proposes TRBD2, but this gene call is untestable without DNA. The germline gives CDR1 SGHRS, CDR2 YFSETQ. The CDR3 consists of 15 residues. CDR3 sequence reads: CASSTGLAGSRKQYF.

The chain carries TRBV7-9 and TRBJ1-5; the D gene TCRdb calls, TRBD1, cannot be checked with no DNA. Germline values: CDR1 SEHNR, CDR2 FQNEAQ (reference sequence). The CDR3 covers 16 residues. CDR3 residues: CASEHTGTGVFQPQHF.

The V call is TRBV7-9, the J call TRBJ1-4. From germline, CDR1 is SEHNR and CDR2 FQNEAQ (reference sequence). This CDR3 spans 16 amino acids. The CDR3 reads CASSLEYRQGREKLFF.

The chain uses TRBV4-3 and TRBJ1-3; TCRdb selects TRBD1, and the lack of DNA leaves this call unchecked. Looked up from germline, CDR1 is LGHNA and CDR2 is YSLEER. The CDR3 is 16 residues long. The CDR3 loop is CASSQELSGAGNTIYF.

The rearrangement joins TRBV7-3 to TRBJ2-7; TCRdb names TRBD2, which stays unverified in the absence of DNA. The CDR3 runs to 14 residues. Germline lookup yields CDR1 SGHTA and CDR2 FQGTGA. CDR3 region: CASSQAVSSYEQYF.

The chain couples TRBV7-9 to TRBJ2-7; TCRdb calls TRBD2, which cannot be checked without DNA. Germline CDR1 reads SEHNR; CDR2 reads FQNEAQ (reference sequence). There are 15 residues in the CDR3. CDR3 sequence: CASSLAEGLHYEQYF.

The chain is built from TRBV29-1 and TRBJ1-2; the TRBD1 assignment by TCRdb is unverifiable without DNA. Looked up from germline, CDR1 is SQVTM and CDR2 is ANQGSEA. The length of the CDR3 is 13 residues. The CDR3 reads CSAPGTGDYGYTF.

The V and J genes are TRBV19 and TRBJ1-5; TCRdb's D call of TRBD1 is untestable without DNA. There are 15 residues in the CDR3. CDR1 is LNHDA, CDR2 SQIVND, per germline (reference sequence). The CDR3 region is CASSPGARSNQPQHF. Full variable domain (rest looked up from reference TRBV19 and TRBJ1-5): DGGITQSPKYLFRKEGQNVTLSCEQNLNHDAMYWYRQDPGQGLRLIYYSQIVNDFQKGDIAEGYSVSREKKESFPLTVTSAQKNPTAFYLCASSPGARSNQPQHFGDGTRLSIL.

V usage is TRBV2 and J usage is TRBJ2-1; the D call of TRBD2 rests on TCRdb alone, since no DNA is present to check it. The length of the CDR3 is 14 residues. Germline V lookup: CDR1 SNHLY, CDR2 FYNNEI. CDR3 region: CASSAASGGYEQFF.

The rearrangement joins TRBV27 to TRBJ2-7; TCRdb outputs TRBD1, but without DNA this stays unchecked. CDR1 is MNHEY, CDR2 SMNVEV, per germline (reference sequence). This CDR3 is 15 amino acids long. The chain's CDR3 is CASSFSGMLRYEQYF.

This sequence joins TRBV20-1 and TRBJ2-7. This CDR3 is 11 amino acids long. CDR1 is DFQATT and CDR2 is SNEGSKA in the germline V gene (reference sequence). The CDR3 loop is CSTRESYEQYF.

This chain uses TRBV5-5 with TRBJ2-7; TCRdb indicates TRBD1, and absent DNA this call remains unverified. Germline-derived CDR1 and CDR2 are SGHKS and YYEKEE (reference sequence). The CDR3 contains 14 residues. The CDR3 is CASSLEPGGYEQYF.